This T cell receptor beta chain was captured in a study of early stage breast cancer tumors. At the level of the study: Among around 12 ER+/PR+/HER2- tumors, eight were ductal, four lobular.

General study findings and limits: Compared with adjacent normal breast tissue, tumors showed 2 to 3-fold greater T cell density and higher clonality. Enriched TCRB sequences shared across patients were mostly commonly generated sequences. Tumor and normal breast were distinguished via blood comparison in about 90% of the 16 patients.

Concerning this clone: Its antigen is as yet unknown.

Some clones are missing from TCRdb's copy, which holds only in-frame ones; the method was immunoSEQ multiplex PCR. The sample carries some 14,000 clones, approximately 84% recorded once. The TCR sequence derives from a person aged 25 to 39 with breast cancer. Sequencing was carried out using normal breast tissue next to the tumor.

The DNA for the CDR3 is TGTGCCAGCAGCGGGGCCAGGACAGGGGCGTCCTACGAGCAGTACTTC. Encoded protein: CASSGARTGASYEQYF. J is TRBJ2-7 and V is TRBV9; 9 bases line up with TRBD1. The germline V gene has CDR1 SGDLS and CDR2 YYNGEE. The CDR3 contains 16 residues. The junction had 8 bases not matched to a gene; V was cut back by 3 bases and J by 1 base.